A single sample gave rise to the 15 T cell receptor beta chains below, sequenced in a study of regulatory T cells in long-lasting Graves disease. Time point here: newly diagnosed GD, antithyroid drugs for less than 3 months. Extracted PBMC RNA gave rise to the TCR library. Both iRepertoire HTBI primers and Arm-PCR of CDR3 regions were used to build the TCR beta libraries. TCRdb reprocessed the multiplex PCR reads via MiXCR and lists one record per CDR3 protein. The table shows some 600,000 distinct CDR3 sequences, with about 16% occurring only once. This sample was shared with a second study, whose subject was T cells in Graves' hyperthyroidism and ophthalmopathy.

The sequencing here drew on peripheral blood mononuclear cells (PBMCs), taken at new diagnosis, from a patient treated with antithyroid drugs. These receptors all stem from a man in his late teens or twenties with Graves disease.

With regard to this clonotype: This may come from a read error, since a much larger clone is one base off. The chain joins TRBV12-5 to TRBJ2-1; the match to TRBD2 covers 8 bases. The CDR3 covers 15 residues. CDR1 is LGHNT and CDR2 is FRNRAP in the germline V gene. J was trimmed by 11 bases and V by 3 bases; bases with no gene match: 12. As DNA, the CDR3 is TGTGCTAGTGGTTTCGCCGGGACTAGGCCTAATAAGCAGTTCTTC. It translates to CASGFAGTRPNKQFF.

This clonotype was seen a handful of times. This may come from a read error, since a much larger clone is one base off. The V gene is TRBV6-1, the J gene TRBJ1-2; 7 nucleotides align to TRBD1. Per germline, CDR1 MNHNS and CDR2 SASEGT. There are 15 residues in the CDR3. The CDR3 nucleotides read TGTGCCGGCAGTGACCCGCGACAGGGCGCCTATGGCTACACCTTC. Translated, it gives CAGSDPRQGAYGYTF.

This clonotype was seen more than once but under ten times. The chain employs TRBV24-1 and TRBJ1-2; a weak D match, TRBD1 (6 bases). The germline V and J ends were trimmed by 4 bases and 2 bases, with 10 bases remaining between them. CDR1 is KGHDR and CDR2 is SFDVKD in the germline V gene. The CDR3 has 14 residues. CDR3 region: CATSDPDSNYGYTF. CDR3 DNA sequence: TGTGCCACCAGTGACCCGGACAGCAACTATGGCTACACCTTC.

There are a few counts of this clonotype. This sequence joins TRBV20-1 and TRBJ2-1; 9 bases match TRBD1. From germline, CDR1 is DFQATT and CDR2 SNEGSKA (reference sequence). V gave up 0 bases and J gave up 8 bases; unmatched junction bases: 20. This CDR3 spans 19 amino acids. CDR3 nucleotide sequence: TGCAGTGCTAGAGATCTTAAGTCGGTGGGGACAGGGCACTTCGATGAGCAGTTCTTC. It specifies CSARDLKSVGTGHFDEQFF.

V and J are TRBV20-1 and TRBJ2-1; D may be TRBD1 (5 bases). V was pared by 6 bases and J by 6 bases, with 12 bases between. This CDR3 has 12 residues. Germline values: CDR1 DFQATT, CDR2 SNEGSKA (reference sequence). CDR3 protein: CSASRQINEQFF. The DNA of the CDR3 is TGCAGTGCCAGTAGACAGATCAATGAGCAGTTCTTC.

This clonotype appeared many times. The V call is TRBV5-1, the J call TRBJ2-1; TRBD2 matches at 7 bases. V shed 4 bases and J 4 bases; nucleotides not matched to a gene: 8. The CDR3 is 15 amino acids. Germline V gene sequence: CDR1 SGHRS, CDR2 YFSETQ. The CDR3 DNA sequence: TGCGCCAGCAGCCCAAAAGGCGGGGGATACAATGAGCAGTTCTTC. It yields the protein CASSPKGGGYNEQFF. The whole variable domain, remainder taken from reference TRBV5-1 and TRBJ2-1, is KAGVTQTPRYLIKTRGQQVTLSCSPISGHRSVSWYQQTPGQGLQFLFEYFSETQRNKGNFPGRFSGRQFSNSRSEMNVSTLELGDSALYLCASSPKGGGYNEQFFGPGTRLTVL.

CDR3 protein: CASSELKSNQPQHF. DNA of the CDR3: TGTGCCAGCAGTGAACTCAAAAGCAATCAGCCCCAGCATTTT. This chain links TRBV6-2 or TRBV6-3 with TRBJ1-5, with D unclear. Between the trimmed V and J ends, which lost 5 bases and 1 base, there was a span of 9 bases. This CDR3 is 14 amino acids long. Germline V gene data show CDR1 as MNHEY and CDR2 as SVGEGT.

This clonotype occurred many times. The chain combines TRBV5-1 with TRBJ2-7, with D maybe TRBD2 (5 bases). The V end was cut by 4 bases, the J end by 2 bases, with 10 bases between. The CDR3 has 13 amino acids. Germline V gene lookup returns CDR1 SGHRS and CDR2 YFSETQ. The CDR3 sequence: CASSLSETYEQYF. The CDR3 region has the DNA TGCGCCAGCAGCCTTAGCGAGACCTACGAGCAGTACTTC.

This clonotype was counted many times. The chain links TRBV20-1 to TRBJ2-1, with D possibly being TRBD1 (6 bases). The CDR3 consists of 16 residues. Between the trimmed V and J ends, which lost 4 bases and 5 bases, there was a span of 21 bases. The germline CDR1 and CDR2 sequences are DFQATT and SNEGSKA (reference sequence). For the CDR3, the DNA is TGCAGTGCTACCCCCATGGCCAGGGGCTGGGACAATGAGCAGTTCTTC. It yields the protein CSATPMARGWDNEQFF.

There are many counts of this clonotype. The chain uses TRBV6-1 and TRBJ1-1; the D is unclear. Germline CDR1 MNHNS, CDR2 SASEGT. There are 14 residues in the CDR3. Trimming pared 6 bases from V and 5 bases from J, leaving 16 bases between. CDR3 sequence: CASSLDLLVTEAFF. CDR3 coding DNA: TGTGCCAGCAGCTTGGACTTGTTGGTGACTGAAGCTTTCTTT.

The table lists this clonotype with many counts. The genes are TRBV12-3 or TRBV12-4 and TRBJ1-1, with a tentative D call TRBD1 (6 bases). This CDR3 spans 14 amino acids. V was shortened by 3 bases and J by 5 bases, with 13 bases between the two germline ends. CDR3 in DNA: TGTGCCAGCAGTTTTGAGGGGGGAGGGACTGAAGCTTTCTTT. Encoded protein: CASSFEGGGTEAFF.

This clonotype was observed at least ten times. The chain carries TRBV28 and TRBJ2-7; possibly TRBD1 for D (6 bases). The CDR3 runs to 14 residues. V dropped 4 bases and J dropped 0 bases, with 10 bases sitting between them. Germline V gene sequence: CDR1 MDHEN, CDR2 SYDVKM. CDR3 nucleotide sequence: TGTGCCAGCAGTTCCTGGACAGACTCCTACGAGCAGTACTTC. The encoded protein is CASSSWTDSYEQYF.

This clonotype was counted many times. The genes are TRBV30 and TRBJ1-1, with TRBD1 as a possible D gene (5 bases). Germline assignment: CDR1 GTSNPN and CDR2 SVGIG (reference sequence). This CDR3 spans 12 amino acids. V was pared by 4 bases and J by 7 bases, with 13 bases between. CDR3 bases: TGTGCCTGGATAAGCAGGGCGTTTGAAGCTTTCTTT. Encoded protein: CAWISRAFEAFF.

The chain joins TRBV27 to TRBJ2-5; D is unresolved. Germline V gene lookup returns CDR1 MNHEY and CDR2 SMNVEV (reference sequence). Trimming took 0 bases from V and 4 from J, leaving 12 bases between them. The CDR3 sequence is 15 residues long. CDR3 nucleotide sequence: TGTGCCAGCAGTTTATCGGGGTCTCTTCGAGAGACCCAGTACTTC. It translates to CASSLSGSLRETQYF.

In its sample, this clonotype was seen a few times. The chain carries TRBV2 and TRBJ2-5; the D is unclear. Germline-derived CDR1 and CDR2 are SNHLY and FYNNEI. This CDR3 contains 15 residues. V lost 6 bases, J lost 0 bases, and 14 bases lay in between. CDR3 region: CASSQVTAYQETQYF. The CDR3 bases are TGTGCCAGCAGCCAAGTTACAGCGTACCAAGAGACCCAGTACTTC.